Each of the 9 T cell receptor beta chains below was sequenced from the same sample in a study of cytomegalovirus exposure and HLA in healthy donors. Primers: 60 Vbeta forward and 13 Jbeta reverse. Clones were sequenced by immunoSEQ multiplex PCR, and TCRdb holds only the in-frame ones, with some missing. Here the sample table reports 160,000 or so clones. Sequencing was performed on PBMCs. Source of these receptors: a young man in good health and CMV-seronegative.

The genes are TRBV5-4 and TRBJ1-2; the D gene is possibly TRBD1 (5 bases). The CDR3 has 15 amino acids. In germline, CDR1 is SGHNT, CDR2 YYREEE (reference sequence). Trimming left V 4 bases short and J 3 bases short, with 16 bases between. This CDR3 is CASSNVGPSDYGYTF. The CDR3, as DNA: TGTGCCAGCAGCAATGTGGGGCCTTCGGACTATGGCTACACCTTC.

This sequence joins TRBV5-1 and TRBJ1-5; TRBD1 agrees at 7 bases. Germline V gives CDR1 SGHRS, CDR2 YFSETQ. V gave up 0 bases and J gave up 6 bases; unmatched junction bases: 3. The CDR3 totals 14 residues. Here the CDR3 reads CASSLEAGGQPQHF. DNA of the CDR3: TGCGCCAGCAGCTTGGAGGCAGGGGGTCAGCCCCAGCATTTT.

The chain has TRBV5-6 and TRBJ2-5; D is possibly TRBD1 (5 bases). The J call could be wrong; TRBJ2-7 is a better fit for the DNA end. There are 13 residues in the CDR3. The germline V gene has CDR1 SGHDT and CDR2 YYEEEE. CDR3 nucleotide sequence: TGTGCCAGCAGCAGATACAGGACCGACGAGCAGTACTTC. Protein product: CASSRYRTDEQYF.

The J gene is TRBJ1-1, the V gene TRBV27; no clear D gene. Trimming shortened V by 3 bases and J by 7 bases, and 12 bases separated the two germline ends. The CDR3 has 13 residues. CDR1 and CDR2 (germline): MNHEY, SMNVEV (reference sequence). CDR3 region: CASSFQGRGEAFF. Written as DNA, the CDR3 is TGTGCCAGCAGTTTCCAAGGACGGGGTGAAGCTTTCTTT.

The rearrangement uses TRBV19 and TRBJ2-7, with D possibly being TRBD2 (6 bases). This CDR3 spans 15 amino acids. The germline gives CDR1 LNHDA, CDR2 SQIVND (reference sequence). The V gene lost 3 bases and the J gene lost 2 bases, with 14 bases spanning the gap. The CDR3, as DNA: TGTGCCAGTAGTATTAGCCGGGGGACCCCCTACGAGCAGTACTTC. This codes for CASSISRGTPYEQYF.

The chain carries TRBV6-5 and TRBJ2-7, with 7 bases aligning to TRBD2. The trim removed 8 bases at V and 2 bases at J, leaving 0 bases unmatched. Germline V gene lookup returns CDR1 MNHEY and CDR2 SVGAGI. This CDR3 spans 11 amino acids. As DNA, the CDR3 is TGTGCCAGCGGGACTACCTACGAGCAGTACTTC. Translation: CASGTTYEQYF.

The chain links TRBV4-1 to TRBJ1-2, with 9 bases lining up with TRBD1. J was trimmed by 8 bases and V by 5 bases; bases with no gene match: 6. Germline values: CDR1 MGHRA, CDR2 YSYEKL. CDR3 length: 13 amino acids. The CDR3 loop reads CASSKDRGEGYTF. The CDR3 DNA follows: TGCGCCAGCAGCAAGGACAGGGGTGAAGGCTACACCTTC.

The chain combines TRBV28 with TRBJ2-7, with TRBD1 identical over 8 bases. V gave up 6 bases and J gave up 6 bases; unmatched junction bases: 10. There are 14 residues in the CDR3. Germline CDR1 MDHEN, CDR2 SYDVKM. The CDR3 reads CASRSQGEAPEQYF. CDR3 DNA sequence: TGTGCCAGCAGATCACAGGGGGAGGCCCCCGAGCAGTACTTC.

This chain connects TRBV28 to TRBJ1-1; TRBD1 aligns across 11 bases. The CDR3 runs 15 residues. Unmatched junction bases numbered 7, after V lost 5 bases and J lost 5 bases. Germline values: CDR1 MDHEN, CDR2 SYDVKM. The CDR3 region is CASSERDRGVTEAFF. The DNA of the CDR3 is TGTGCCAGCAGTGAACGGGACAGGGGGGTAACTGAAGCTTTCTTT.